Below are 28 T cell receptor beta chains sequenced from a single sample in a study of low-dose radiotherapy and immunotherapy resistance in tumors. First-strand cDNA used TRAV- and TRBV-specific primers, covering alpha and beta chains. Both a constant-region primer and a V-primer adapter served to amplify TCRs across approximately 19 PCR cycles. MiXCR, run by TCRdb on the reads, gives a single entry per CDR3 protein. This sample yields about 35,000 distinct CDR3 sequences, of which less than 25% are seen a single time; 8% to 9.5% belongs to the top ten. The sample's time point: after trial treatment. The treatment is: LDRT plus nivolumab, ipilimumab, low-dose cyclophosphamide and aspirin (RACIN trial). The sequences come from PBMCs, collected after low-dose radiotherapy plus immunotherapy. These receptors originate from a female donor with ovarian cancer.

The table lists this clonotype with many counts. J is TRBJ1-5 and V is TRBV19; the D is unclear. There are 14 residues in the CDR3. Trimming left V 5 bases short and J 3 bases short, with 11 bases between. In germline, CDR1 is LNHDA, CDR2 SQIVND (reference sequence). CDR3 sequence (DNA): TGTGCCAGTAGTGTCCGACGGGACAATCAGCCCCAGCATTTT. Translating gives CASSVRRDNQPQHF. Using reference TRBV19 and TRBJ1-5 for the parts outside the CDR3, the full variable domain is DGGITQSPKYLFRKEGQNVTLSCEQNLNHDAMYWYRQDPGQGLRLIYYSQIVNDFQKGDIAEGYSVSREKKESFPLTVTSAQKNPTAFYLCASSVRRDNQPQHFGDGTRLSIL.

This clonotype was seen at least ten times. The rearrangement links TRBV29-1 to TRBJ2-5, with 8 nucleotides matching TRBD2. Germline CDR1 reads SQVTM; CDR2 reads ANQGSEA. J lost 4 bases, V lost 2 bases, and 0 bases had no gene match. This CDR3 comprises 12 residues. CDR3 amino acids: CSVELAGETQYF. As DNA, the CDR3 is TGCAGCGTTGAACTAGCGGGAGAGACCCAGTACTTC. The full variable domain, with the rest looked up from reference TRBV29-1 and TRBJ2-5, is SAVISQKPSRDICQRGTSLTIQCQVDSQVTMMFWYRQQPGQSLTLIATANQGSEATYESGFVIDKFPISRPNLTFSTLTVSNMSPEDSSIYLCSVELAGETQYFGPGTRLLVL.

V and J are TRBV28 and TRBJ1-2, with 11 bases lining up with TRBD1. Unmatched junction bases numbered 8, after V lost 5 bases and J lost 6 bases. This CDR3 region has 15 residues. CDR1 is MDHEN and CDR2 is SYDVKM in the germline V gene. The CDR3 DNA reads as TGTGCCAGCAGTGACCGGACAGGGGGCTTAGATGGCTACACCTTC. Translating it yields CASSDRTGGLDGYTF.

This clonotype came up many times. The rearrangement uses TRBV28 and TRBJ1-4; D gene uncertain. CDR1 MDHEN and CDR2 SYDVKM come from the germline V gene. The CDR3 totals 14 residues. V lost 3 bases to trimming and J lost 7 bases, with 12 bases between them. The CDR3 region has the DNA TGTGCCAGCAGTTTGATGGACCTCGGTGAAAAACTGTTTTTT. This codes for CASSLMDLGEKLFF.

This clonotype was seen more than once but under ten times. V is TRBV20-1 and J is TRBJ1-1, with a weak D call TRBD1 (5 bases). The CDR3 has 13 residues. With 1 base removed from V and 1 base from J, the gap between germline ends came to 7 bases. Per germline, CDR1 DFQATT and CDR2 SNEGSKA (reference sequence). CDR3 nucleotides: TGCAGTGCTAGAGTAGGGACGAACACTGAAGCTTTCTTT. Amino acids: CSARVGTNTEAFF.

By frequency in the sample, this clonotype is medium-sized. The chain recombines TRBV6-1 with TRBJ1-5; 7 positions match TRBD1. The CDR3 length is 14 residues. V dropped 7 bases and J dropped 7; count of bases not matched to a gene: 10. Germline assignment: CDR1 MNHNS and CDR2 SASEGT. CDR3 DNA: TGTGCCAGCACCCTGACAGGGCAGGGACAGCCCCAGCATTTT. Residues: CASTLTGQGQPQHF.

CDR3 protein: CASSLLRQETQYF. The CDR3 bases are TGTGCCAGCAGCTTATTGCGGCAAGAGACCCAGTACTTC. The chain joins TRBV11-1 to TRBJ2-5; D remains ambiguous. Trimming removed 2 bases from V and 2 bases from J, with 6 bases in between. Germline V gene data show CDR1 as SGHAT and CDR2 as FQDESV (reference sequence). The CDR3 totals 13 residues. The full variable domain, completed using reference TRBV11-1 and TRBJ2-5, is EAEVAQSPRYKITEKSQAVAFWCDPISGHATLYWYRQILGQGPELLVQFQDESVVDDSQLPKDRFSAERLKGVDSTLKIQPAELGDSAMYLCASSLLRQETQYFGPGTRLLVL.

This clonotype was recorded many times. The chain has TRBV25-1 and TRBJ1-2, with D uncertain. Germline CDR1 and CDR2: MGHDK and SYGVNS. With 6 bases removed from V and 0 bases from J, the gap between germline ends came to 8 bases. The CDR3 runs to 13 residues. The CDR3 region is CASSKSTNYGYTF. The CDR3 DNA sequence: TGTGCCAGCAGCAAGAGTACTAACTATGGCTACACCTTC.

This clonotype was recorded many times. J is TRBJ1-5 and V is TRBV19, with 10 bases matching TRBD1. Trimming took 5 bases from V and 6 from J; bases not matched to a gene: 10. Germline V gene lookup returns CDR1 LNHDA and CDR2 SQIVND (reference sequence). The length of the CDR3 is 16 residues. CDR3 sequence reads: CASSSLGQGGGQPQHF. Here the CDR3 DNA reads TGTGCCAGTAGTTCCCTCGGACAGGGGGGAGGTCAGCCCCAGCATTTT.

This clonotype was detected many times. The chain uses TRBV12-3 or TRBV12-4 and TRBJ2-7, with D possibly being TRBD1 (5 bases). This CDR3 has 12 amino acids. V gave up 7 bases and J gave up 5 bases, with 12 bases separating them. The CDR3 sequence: CASTPGLHEQYF. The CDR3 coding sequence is TGTGCCAGCACCCCAGGGCTCCACGAGCAGTACTTC.

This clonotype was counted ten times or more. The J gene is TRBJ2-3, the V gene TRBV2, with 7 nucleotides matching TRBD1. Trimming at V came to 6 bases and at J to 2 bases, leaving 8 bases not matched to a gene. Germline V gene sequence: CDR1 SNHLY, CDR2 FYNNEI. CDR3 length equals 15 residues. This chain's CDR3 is CASRVDRRHTDTQYF. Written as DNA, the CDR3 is TGTGCCAGCAGGGTGGACAGGAGACACACAGATACGCAGTATTTT.

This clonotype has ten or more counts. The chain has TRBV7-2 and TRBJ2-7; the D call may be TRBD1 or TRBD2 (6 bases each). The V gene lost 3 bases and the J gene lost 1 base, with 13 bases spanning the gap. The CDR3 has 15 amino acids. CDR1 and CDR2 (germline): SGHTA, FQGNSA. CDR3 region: CASSFGRGGSYEQYF. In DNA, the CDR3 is TGTGCCAGCAGCTTTGGCAGGGGAGGATCCTACGAGCAGTACTTC.

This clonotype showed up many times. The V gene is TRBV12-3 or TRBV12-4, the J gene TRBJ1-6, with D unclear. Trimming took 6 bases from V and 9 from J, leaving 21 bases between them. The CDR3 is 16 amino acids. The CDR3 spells CASSPADPGSSSPLHF. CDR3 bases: TGTGCCAGCAGCCCCGCCGACCCGGGTAGTAGTTCACCCCTCCACTTT.

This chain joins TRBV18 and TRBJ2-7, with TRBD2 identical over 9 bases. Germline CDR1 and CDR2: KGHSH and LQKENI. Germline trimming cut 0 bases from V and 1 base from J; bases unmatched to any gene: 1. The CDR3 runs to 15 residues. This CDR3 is CASSPPAGGSYEQYF. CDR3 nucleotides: TGTGCCAGCTCACCACCGGCGGGGGGGTCCTACGAGCAGTACTTC.

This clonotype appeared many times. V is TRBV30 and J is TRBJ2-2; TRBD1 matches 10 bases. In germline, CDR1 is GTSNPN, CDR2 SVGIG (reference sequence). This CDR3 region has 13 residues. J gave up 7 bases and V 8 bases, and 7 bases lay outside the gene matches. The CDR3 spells CAGRQGAGGELFF. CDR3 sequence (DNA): TGTGCCGGTAGACAGGGGGCGGGCGGGGAGCTGTTTTTT.

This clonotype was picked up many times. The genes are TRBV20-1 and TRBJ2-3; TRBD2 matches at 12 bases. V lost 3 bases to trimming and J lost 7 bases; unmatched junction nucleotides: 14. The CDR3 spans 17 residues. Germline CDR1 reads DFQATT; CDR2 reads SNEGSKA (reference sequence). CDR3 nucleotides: TGCAGTGCTAGTGCTCCGACTAGCGGGGGACAAGGGAATACGCAGTATTTT. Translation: CSASAPTSGGQGNTQYF.

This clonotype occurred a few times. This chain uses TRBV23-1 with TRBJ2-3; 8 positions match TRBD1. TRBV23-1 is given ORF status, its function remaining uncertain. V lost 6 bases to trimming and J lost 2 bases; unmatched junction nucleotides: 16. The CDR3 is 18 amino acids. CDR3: CASSKDRGTLLPTDTQYF. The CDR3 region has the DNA TGCGCCAGCAGCAAAGACAGGGGAACCCTCCTCCCCACAGATACGCAGTATTTT.

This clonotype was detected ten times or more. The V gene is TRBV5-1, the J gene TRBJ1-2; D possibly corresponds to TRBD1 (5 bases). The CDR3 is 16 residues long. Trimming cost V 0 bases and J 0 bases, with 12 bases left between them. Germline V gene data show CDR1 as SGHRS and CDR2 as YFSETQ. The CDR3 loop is CASSLEAGRANYGYTF. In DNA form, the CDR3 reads TGCGCCAGCAGCTTGGAAGCGGGGCGGGCTAACTATGGCTACACCTTC.

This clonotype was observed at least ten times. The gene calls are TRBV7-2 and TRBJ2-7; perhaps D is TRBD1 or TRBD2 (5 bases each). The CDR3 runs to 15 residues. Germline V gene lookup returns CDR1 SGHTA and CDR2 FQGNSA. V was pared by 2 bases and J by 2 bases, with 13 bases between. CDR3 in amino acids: CASSLQGPNTYEQYF. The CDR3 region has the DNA TGTGCCAGCAGCTTACAGGGACCGAACACCTACGAGCAGTACTTC.

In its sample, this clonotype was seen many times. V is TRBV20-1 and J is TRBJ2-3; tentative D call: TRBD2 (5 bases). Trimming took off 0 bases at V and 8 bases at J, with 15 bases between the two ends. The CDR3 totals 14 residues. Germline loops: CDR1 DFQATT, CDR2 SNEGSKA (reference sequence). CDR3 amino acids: CSARDLASLGTQYF. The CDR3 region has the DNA TGCAGTGCTAGAGATCTGGCTAGCTTGGGTACGCAGTATTTT.

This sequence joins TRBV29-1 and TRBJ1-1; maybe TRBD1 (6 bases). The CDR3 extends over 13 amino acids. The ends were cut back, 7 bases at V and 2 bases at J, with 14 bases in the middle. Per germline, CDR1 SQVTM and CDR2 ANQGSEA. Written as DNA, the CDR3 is TGCAGCGCCAGGGACACTATAAACACTGAAGCTTTCTTT. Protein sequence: CSARDTINTEAFF. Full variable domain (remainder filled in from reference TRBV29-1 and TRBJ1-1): SAVISQKPSRDICQRGTSLTIQCQVDSQVTMMFWYRQQPGQSLTLIATANQGSEATYESGFVIDKFPISRPNLTFSTLTVSNMSPEDSSIYLCSARDTINTEAFFGQGTRLTVV.

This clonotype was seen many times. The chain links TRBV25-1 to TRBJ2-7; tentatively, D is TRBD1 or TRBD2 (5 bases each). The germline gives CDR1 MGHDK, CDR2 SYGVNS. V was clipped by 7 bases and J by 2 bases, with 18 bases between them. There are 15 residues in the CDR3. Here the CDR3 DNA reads TGTGCCAGCATTGGGGGACCCGATGAAACCTACGAGCAGTACTTC. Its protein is CASIGGPDETYEQYF.

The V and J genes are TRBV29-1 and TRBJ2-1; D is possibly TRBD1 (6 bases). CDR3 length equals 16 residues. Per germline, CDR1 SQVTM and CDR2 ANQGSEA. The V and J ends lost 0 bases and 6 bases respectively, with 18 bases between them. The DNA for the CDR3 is TGCAGCGTTGAAGATGGCACAGGGCAGTCCGGCAATGAGCAGTTCTTC. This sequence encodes CSVEDGTGQSGNEQFF.

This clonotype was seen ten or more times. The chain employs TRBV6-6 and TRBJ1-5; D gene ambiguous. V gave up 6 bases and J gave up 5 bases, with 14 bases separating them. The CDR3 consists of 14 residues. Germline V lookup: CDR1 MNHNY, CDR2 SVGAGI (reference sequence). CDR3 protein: CASSLTGTDQPQHF. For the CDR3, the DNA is TGTGCCAGCAGCTTGACGGGCACGGATCAGCCCCAGCATTTT.

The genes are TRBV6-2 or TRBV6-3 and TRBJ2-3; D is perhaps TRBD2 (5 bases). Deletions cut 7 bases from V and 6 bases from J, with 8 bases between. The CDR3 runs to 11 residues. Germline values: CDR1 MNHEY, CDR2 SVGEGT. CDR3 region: CASTVADTQYF. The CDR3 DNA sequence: TGTGCCAGCACCGTAGCGGATACGCAGTATTTT.

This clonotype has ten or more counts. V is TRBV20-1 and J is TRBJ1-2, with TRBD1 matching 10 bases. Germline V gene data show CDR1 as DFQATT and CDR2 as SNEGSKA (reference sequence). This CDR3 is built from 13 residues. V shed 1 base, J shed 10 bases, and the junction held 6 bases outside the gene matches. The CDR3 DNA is TGCAGTGCTAGAGCAGGGACAGGGGTTTCCTACACCTTC. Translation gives CSARAGTGVSYTF.

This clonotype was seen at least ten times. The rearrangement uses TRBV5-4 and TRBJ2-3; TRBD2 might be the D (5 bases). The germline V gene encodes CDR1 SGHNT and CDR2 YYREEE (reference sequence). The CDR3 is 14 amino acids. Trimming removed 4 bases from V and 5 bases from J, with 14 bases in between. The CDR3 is CASSGEQAGDTQYF. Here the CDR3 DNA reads TGTGCCAGCAGCGGGGAGCAAGCAGGAGATACGCAGTATTTT. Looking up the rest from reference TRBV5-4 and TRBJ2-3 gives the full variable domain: ETGVTQSPTHLIKTRGQQVTLRCSSQSGHNTVSWYQQALGQGPQFIFQYYREEENGRGNFPPRFSGLQFPNYSSELNVNALELDDSALYLCASSGEQAGDTQYFGPGTRLTVL.

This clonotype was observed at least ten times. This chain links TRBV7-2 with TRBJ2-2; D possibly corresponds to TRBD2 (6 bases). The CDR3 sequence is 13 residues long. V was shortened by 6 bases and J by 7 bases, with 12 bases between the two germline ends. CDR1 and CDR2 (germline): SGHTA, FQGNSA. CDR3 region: CASRPAGNGELFF. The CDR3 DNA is TGTGCCAGCAGACCTGCGGGGAACGGGGAGCTGTTTTTT.